This passage covers 2 T cell receptor beta chains from one sample sequenced in a study of cytomegalovirus exposure and HLA in healthy donors. TCRdb keeps only in-frame clones here, not all; method: immunoSEQ multiplex PCR. The sample yields roughly 200,000 clones, about 89% seen once. Sequenced material: PBMCs. These receptors were taken from a man aged 25 to 40 in good health and CMV-seropositive.

The chain employs TRBV2 and TRBJ2-1; weak D call: TRBD2 (5 bases). Germline-derived CDR1 and CDR2 are SNHLY and FYNNEI. Trimming took off 2 bases at V and 15 bases at J, with 17 bases between the two ends. This CDR3 contains 13 residues. For the CDR3, the DNA is TGTGCCAGCAGTGAAACCGAGCGGTCCCCTAGGTTCTTC. It translates to CASSETERSPRFF.

This chain joins TRBV9 and TRBJ2-2, with a possible D match to TRBD1 (6 bases). Germline loops: CDR1 SGDLS, CDR2 YYNGEE. V gave up 0 bases and J gave up 0 bases, with 6 bases separating them. The CDR3 has 15 residues. The CDR3 region is CASSVEGANTGELFF. CDR3 nucleotide sequence: TGTGCCAGCAGCGTAGAGGGGGCGAACACCGGGGAGCTGTTTTTT.